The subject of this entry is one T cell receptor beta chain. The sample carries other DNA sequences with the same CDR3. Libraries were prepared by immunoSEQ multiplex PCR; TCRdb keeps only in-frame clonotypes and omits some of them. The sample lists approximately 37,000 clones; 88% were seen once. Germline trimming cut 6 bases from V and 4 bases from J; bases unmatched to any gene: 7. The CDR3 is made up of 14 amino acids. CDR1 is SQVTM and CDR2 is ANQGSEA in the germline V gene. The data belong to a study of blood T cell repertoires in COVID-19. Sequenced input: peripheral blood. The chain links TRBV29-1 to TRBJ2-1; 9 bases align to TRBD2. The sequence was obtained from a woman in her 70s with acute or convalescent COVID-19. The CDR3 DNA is TGCAGCGTCGCCCGACTAGCGGAGTACAATGAGCAGTTCTTC. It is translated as CSVARLAEYNEQFF.